One TCR beta chain is described in this entry. Its target antigen remains unknown. Per-base qualities were not stored, and no clone one base away is much larger. Whole blood was collected in K2EDTA tubes by collaborating institutions according to the institutions' own protocols. For TCRbeta analysis, collaborator samples were shipped as frozen whole blood, as isolated PBMCs, or as DNA extracted from either sample type. The data were taken from a study of blood T cell repertoires in COVID-19 (dated by TCRdb to 2018 to 2021). For the wider study: Samples from collaborators originated in the United States, Italy and Spain and spanned both the acute and convalescent phases of COVID-19. The prospective study material was composed of cDNA or gDNA derived from T cells, B-cell-depleted T cells, or PBMCs. Subjects who had been exposed to COVID-19, were actively infected with it, or had recovered from it provided the deeply sampled blood TCRbeta repertoires that made up the dataset. The repertoires were released in a freely available public database intended as a resource for research on the immune response to SARS-CoV-2. Samples came from the ongoing ImmuneRACE study (first 160 participants) plus 1,254 subjects from 6 global collaborators. Sample metadata almost always included a de-identified subject ID, COVID-19 status, age in years and sex. Where HLA class I and class II types were available, the types were taken from metadata supplied by the sample provider, not from assay-based typing. General conclusions and limits of the study: How much clinical and demographic metadata was included differed by source and by participant, and the metadata was provided uncurated.

TCRbeta CDR3 regions were amplified from genomic DNA by means of the immunoSEQ Assay, a bias-controlled multiplex PCR. As for how the authors treated the data: Nucleated cell counts per sample were estimated from amplification of reference gene primers within the assay. To quantify the absolute abundance of each unique TCRbeta CDR3 rearrangement, sequence reads were collapsed and filtered. For each sample, productive Simpson clonality was calculated as the square root of Simpson's diversity index across productive rearrangements. TCRdb retrieved this table from immuneACCESS and kept in-frame rearrangements only. Not all clones are present; in checked studies, unresolved V genes account for under half, and no reason is known for the remainder. That table is the source of V, J and clone size, and D and trimming were worked out from the DNA. The table for this sample lists 140,000 to 150,000 clones; approximately 90% of them were counted only once. The ten largest clonotypes hold just under 3% of the sample.

CDR1 and CDR2 are drawn from the germline V gene: SGHTA, FQGTGA. From cysteine to phenylalanine, the CDR3 is 16 amino acids long. The entry retains the CDR3 DNA only, 48 bases that are in frame from base 1. The trim is 2 bases for V and 0 bases for J, with a gap of 11 bases between the germline ends. Here the chain combines TRBV7-3 and TRBJ1-3, with TRBD1 perhaps the D gene, on 5 matching bases. This receptor was identified in a man aged 55-75 years with active or convalescent COVID-19. What was sequenced was peripheral blood. The CDR3 sequence is CASSLGDSHSGNTIYF. The DNA sequence is as follows: TGTGCCAGCAGCTTAGGTGACAGTCACTCTGGAAACACCATATATTTT.